The T cell receptor (beta chain) described here comes from a study of cytomegalovirus exposure and HLA in healthy donors. With 60 Vbeta and 13 Jbeta primers, the PCR was carried out. Method: immunoSEQ multiplex PCR; TCRdb's copy keeps in-frame clones and lacks some. Seen here are 100,000 to 150,000 clones, more than 75% observed once, and the top ten hold around 3.6%. In this sample, this clone turned up a few times. What it binds is not known. CDR3 length: 14 amino acids. CDR1 and CDR2 (germline): MNHEY, SVGAGI. Trimming took 3 bases from V and 7 from J, leaving 15 bases between them. Whole-study findings and limits: CMV antigen specificity was confirmed in vitro for a few CMV-associated chains. A later analysis linked around 15,000 TCR beta sequences to HLA alleles at 0.05 false discovery rate. In a later analysis, common viral pathogens appeared linked to several of the most significant clusters. Cytomegalovirus-associated TCR beta chains were listed, numbering approximately 150.

The sample was PBMCs. The rearrangement joins TRBV6-5 to TRBJ1-2, with a weak D call TRBD1 (5 bases). This TCR derives from a man aged 35 to 55 in good health and CMV-seronegative. DNA for the CDR3: TGTGCCAGCAGTTATGATTACAGGACGGGTGGCTACACCTTC. Encoded protein: CASSYDYRTGGYTF.